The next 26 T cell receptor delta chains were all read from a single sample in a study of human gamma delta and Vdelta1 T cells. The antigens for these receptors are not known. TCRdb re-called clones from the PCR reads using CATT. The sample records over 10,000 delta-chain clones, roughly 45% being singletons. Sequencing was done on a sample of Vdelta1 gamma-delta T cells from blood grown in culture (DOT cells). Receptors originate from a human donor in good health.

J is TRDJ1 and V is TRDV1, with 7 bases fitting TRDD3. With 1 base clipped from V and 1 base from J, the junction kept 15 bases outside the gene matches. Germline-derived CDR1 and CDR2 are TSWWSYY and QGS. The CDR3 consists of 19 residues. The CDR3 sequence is CALGEQSKRWGTPTDKLIF. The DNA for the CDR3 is TGTGCTCTTGGGGAACAGTCAAAGAGGTGGGGGACCCCCACCGATAAACTCATCTTT.

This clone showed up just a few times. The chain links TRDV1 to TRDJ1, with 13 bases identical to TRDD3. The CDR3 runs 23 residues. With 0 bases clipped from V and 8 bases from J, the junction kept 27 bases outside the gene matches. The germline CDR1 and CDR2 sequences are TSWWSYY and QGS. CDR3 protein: CALGELRSFPWLLGDTVRRKLIF. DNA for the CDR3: TGTGCTCTTGGGGAACTCCGATCTTTCCCGTGGTTACTGGGGGATACGGTGAGGAGGAAACTCATCTTT.

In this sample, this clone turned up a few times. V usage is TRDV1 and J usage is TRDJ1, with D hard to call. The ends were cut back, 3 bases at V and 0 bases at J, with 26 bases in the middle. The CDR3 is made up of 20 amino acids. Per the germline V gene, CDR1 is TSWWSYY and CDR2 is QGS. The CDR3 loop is CALGDPNLPVHPGYTDKLIF. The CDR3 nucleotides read TGTGCTCTTGGGGATCCAAACCTCCCTGTTCACCCCGGGTACACCGATAAACTCATCTTT.

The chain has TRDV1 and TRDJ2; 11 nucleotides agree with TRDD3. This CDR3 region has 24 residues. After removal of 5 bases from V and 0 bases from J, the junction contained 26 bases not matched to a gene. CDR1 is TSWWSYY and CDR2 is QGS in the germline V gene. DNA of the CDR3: TGTGCTCTTGGGACCCAGTTTGGAGAAGTTGGGGGATACGCGCCCCTTCCTTTGACAGCACAACTCTTCTTT. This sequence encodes CALGTQFGEVGGYAPLPLTAQLFF.

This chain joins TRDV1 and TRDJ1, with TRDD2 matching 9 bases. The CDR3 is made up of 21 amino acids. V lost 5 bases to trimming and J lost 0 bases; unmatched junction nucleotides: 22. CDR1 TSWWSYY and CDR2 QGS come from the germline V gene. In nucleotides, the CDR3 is TGTGCTCTTGGGACAGACCTTCCTACGTCTATGGGGGGACTCTACACCGATAAACTCATCTTT. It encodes CALGTDLPTSMGGLYTDKLIF.

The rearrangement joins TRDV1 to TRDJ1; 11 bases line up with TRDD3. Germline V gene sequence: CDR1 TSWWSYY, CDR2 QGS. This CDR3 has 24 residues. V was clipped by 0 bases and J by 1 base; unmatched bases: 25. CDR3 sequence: CALGELPDFLREPLLGDSTDKLIF. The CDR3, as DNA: TGTGCTCTTGGGGAACTGCCCGACTTCCTACGTGAACCTTTACTGGGGGATAGCACCGATAAACTCATCTTT.

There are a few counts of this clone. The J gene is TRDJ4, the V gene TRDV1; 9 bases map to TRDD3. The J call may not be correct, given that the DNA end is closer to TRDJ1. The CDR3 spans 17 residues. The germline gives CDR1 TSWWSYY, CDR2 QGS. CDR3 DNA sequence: TGTGCTCTTGGGCGCCTTCCCAGGGGGATACTTACCGATAAACTCATCTTT. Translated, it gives CALGRLPRGILTDKLIF.

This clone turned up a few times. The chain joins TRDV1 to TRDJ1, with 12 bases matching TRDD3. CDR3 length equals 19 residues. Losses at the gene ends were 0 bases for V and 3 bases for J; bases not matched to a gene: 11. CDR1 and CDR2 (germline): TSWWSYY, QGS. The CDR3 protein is CALGELRTGGYFKADKLIF. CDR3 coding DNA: TGTGCTCTTGGGGAACTGAGGACTGGGGGATACTTCAAGGCCGATAAACTCATCTTT.

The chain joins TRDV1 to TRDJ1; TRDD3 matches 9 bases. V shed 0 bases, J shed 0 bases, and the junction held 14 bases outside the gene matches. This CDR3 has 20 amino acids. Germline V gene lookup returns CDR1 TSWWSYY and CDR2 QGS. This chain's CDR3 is CALGELRRGGGYSYTDKLIF. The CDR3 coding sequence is TGTGCTCTTGGGGAACTAAGAAGGGGCGGGGGATACTCGTACACCGATAAACTCATCTTT.

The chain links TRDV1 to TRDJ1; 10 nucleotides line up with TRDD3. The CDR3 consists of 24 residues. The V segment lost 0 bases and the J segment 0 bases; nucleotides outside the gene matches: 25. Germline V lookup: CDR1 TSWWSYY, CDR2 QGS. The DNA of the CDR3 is TGTGCTCTTGGGGAACTAAGGGCAGGAACTTCCCAGCCGTACTGGGGGATTCACACCGATAAACTCATCTTT. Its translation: CALGELRAGTSQPYWGIHTDKLIF.

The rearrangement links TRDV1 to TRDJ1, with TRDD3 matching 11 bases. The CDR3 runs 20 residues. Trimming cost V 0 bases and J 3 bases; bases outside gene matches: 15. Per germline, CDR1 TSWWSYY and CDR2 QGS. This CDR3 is CALGELGSSYAGGYPDKLIF. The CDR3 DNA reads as TGTGCTCTTGGGGAACTGGGGTCTTCCTACGCTGGGGGATACCCCGATAAACTCATCTTT.

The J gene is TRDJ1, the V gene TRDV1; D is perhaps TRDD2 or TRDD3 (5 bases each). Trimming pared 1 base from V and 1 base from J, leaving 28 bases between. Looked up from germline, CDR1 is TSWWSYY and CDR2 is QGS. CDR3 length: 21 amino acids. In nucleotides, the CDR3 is TGTGCTCTTGGGGAACGGCCCCTACGGGACCCAGATCTGGGACCCACCGATAAACTCATCTTT. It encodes CALGERPLRDPDLGPTDKLIF.

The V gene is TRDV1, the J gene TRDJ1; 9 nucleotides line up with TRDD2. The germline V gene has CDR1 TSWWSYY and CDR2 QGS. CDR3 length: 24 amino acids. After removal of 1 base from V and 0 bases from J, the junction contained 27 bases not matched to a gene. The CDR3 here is CALGERAVLPTSGGRETYTDKLIF. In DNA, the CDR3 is TGTGCTCTTGGGGAACGGGCGGTCCTTCCTACTAGTGGGGGACGAGAAACTTACACCGATAAACTCATCTTT.

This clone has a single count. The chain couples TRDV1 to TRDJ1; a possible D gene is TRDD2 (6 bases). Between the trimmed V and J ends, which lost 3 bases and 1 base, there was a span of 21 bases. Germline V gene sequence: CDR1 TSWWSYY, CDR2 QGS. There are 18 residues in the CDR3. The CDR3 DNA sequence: TGTGCTCTTGGGGATATACTTCCACCCTCCTACTCCACCGATAAACTCATCTTT. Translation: CALGDILPPSYSTDKLIF.

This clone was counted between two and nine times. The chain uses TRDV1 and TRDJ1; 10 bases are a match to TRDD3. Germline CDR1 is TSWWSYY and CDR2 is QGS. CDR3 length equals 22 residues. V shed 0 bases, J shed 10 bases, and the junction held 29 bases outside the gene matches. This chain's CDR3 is CALGELEDLATLGDTCPIRLIF. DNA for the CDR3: TGTGCTCTTGGGGAACTAGAGGACTTGGCAACGTTGGGGGATACTTGTCCCATTAGACTCATCTTT.

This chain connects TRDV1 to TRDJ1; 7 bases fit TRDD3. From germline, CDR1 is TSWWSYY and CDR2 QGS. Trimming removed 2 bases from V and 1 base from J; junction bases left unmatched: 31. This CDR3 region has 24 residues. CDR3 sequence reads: CALGESYSRYWGLPREKSTDKLIF. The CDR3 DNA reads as TGTGCTCTTGGGGAATCGTATTCCCGGTACTGGGGCCTCCCCAGGGAAAAGAGCACCGATAAACTCATCTTT.

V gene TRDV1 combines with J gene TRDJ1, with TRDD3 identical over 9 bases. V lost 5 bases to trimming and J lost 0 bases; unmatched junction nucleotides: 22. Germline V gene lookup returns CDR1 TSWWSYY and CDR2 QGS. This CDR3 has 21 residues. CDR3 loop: CALGQTRATGGRDWYTDKLIF. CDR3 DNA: TGTGCTCTTGGGCAAACTAGGGCTACTGGGGGACGAGATTGGTACACCGATAAACTCATCTTT.

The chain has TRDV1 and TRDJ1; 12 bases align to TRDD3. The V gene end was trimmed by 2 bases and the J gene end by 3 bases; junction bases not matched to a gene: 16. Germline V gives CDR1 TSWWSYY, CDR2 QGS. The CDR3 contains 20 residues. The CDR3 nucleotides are TGTGCTCTTGGGGAAAACCTTCCTAATAACTGGGGGATACTTTCCGATAAACTCATCTTT. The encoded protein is CALGENLPNNWGILSDKLIF.

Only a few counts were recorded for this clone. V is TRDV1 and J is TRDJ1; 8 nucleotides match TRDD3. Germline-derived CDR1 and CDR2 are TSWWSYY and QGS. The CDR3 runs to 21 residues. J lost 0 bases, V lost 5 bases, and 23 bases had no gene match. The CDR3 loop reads CALGSHVFPPLGILNTDKLIF. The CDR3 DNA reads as TGTGCTCTTGGGTCTCACGTTTTTCCGCCTTTGGGGATACTGAACACCGATAAACTCATCTTT.

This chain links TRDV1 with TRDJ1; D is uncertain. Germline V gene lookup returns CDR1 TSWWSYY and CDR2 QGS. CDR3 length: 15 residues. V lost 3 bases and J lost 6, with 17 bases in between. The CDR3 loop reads CALGDRGLSVNKLIF. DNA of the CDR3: TGTGCTCTTGGGGACCGAGGCCTTTCGGTAAATAAACTCATCTTT.

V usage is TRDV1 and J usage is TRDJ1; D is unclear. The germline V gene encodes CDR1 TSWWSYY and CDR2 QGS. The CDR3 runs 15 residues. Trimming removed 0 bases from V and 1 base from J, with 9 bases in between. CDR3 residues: CALGELGGATDKLIF. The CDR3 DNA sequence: TGTGCTCTTGGGGAACTGGGAGGGGCCACCGATAAACTCATCTTT.

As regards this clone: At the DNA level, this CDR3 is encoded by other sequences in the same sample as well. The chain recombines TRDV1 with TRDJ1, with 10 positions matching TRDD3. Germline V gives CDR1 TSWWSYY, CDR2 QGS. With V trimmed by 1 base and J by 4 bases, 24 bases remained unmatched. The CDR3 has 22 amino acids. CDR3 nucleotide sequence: TGTGCTCTTGGGGAACCATCCCCCCGCCATCTACTGGGGGATTTGACTTTCGATAAACTCATCTTT. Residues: CALGEPSPRHLLGDLTFDKLIF.

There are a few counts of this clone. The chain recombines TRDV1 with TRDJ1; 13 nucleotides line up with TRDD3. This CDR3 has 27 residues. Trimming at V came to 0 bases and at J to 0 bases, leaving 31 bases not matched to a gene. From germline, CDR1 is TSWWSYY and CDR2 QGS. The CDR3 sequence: CALGELPTAYLTGGYGTSGFYTDKLIF. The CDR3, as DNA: TGTGCTCTTGGGGAACTCCCTACTGCCTACCTTACTGGGGGATACGGGACTTCGGGTTTCTACACCGATAAACTCATCTTT.

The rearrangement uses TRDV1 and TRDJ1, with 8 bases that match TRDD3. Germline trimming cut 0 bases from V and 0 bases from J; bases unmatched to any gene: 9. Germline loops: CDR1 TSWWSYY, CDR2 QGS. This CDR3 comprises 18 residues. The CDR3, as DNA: TGTGCTCTTGGGGAACTAACTACTGGGGGGCTGTACACCGATAAACTCATCTTT. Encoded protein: CALGELTTGGLYTDKLIF.

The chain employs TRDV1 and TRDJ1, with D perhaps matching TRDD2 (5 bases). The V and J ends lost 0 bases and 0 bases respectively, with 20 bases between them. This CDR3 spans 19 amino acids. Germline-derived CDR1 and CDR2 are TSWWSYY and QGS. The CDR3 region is CALGELENLQIYYTDKLIF. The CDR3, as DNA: TGTGCTCTTGGGGAACTGGAGAACCTACAGATCTACTACACCGATAAACTCATCTTT.

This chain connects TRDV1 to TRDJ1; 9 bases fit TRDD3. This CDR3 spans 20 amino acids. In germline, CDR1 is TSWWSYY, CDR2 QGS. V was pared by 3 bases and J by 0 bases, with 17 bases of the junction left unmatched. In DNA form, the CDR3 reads TGTGCTCTTGGGGACCCCTCGGGTCCACTGGGGGAGGTAAACACCGATAAACTCATCTTT. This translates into CALGDPSGPLGEVNTDKLIF.